Below, 7 T cell receptor beta chains from the same sample are listed, as sequenced in a study of beta chain features in type 1 diabetes. The whole isolated RNA underwent reverse transcription, so sequencing captured expressed TCRB transcripts. The data were produced by immunoSEQ multiplex PCR, yet TCRdb's version contains in-frame clones alone and is incomplete. The data hold about 210,000 clones, with under 13% observed a single time. The specimen was central memory CD4+ T cells from blood. The source is a man aged 18 to 29 in good health.

Note on this clone: Other nucleotide sequences in the sample specify the same CDR3. The chain recombines TRBV30 with TRBJ2-3; 10 nucleotides agree with TRBD2. Germline trimming cut 0 bases from V and 2 bases from J; bases unmatched to any gene: 5. Germline CDR1 reads GTSNPN; CDR2 reads SVGIG (reference sequence). This CDR3 has 16 residues. The CDR3 spells CAWSVRTSGNTDTQYF. In nucleotides, the CDR3 is TGTGCCTGGAGTGTAAGAACTAGCGGGAACACAGATACGCAGTATTTT.

This clone was picked up many times. The genes are TRBV5-6 and TRBJ2-5; 9 nucleotides align to TRBD1. Trimming cost V 4 bases and J 5 bases; bases outside gene matches: 12. The CDR3 runs 16 residues. Germline assignment: CDR1 SGHDT and CDR2 YYEEEE. The CDR3 DNA sequence: TGTGCCAGCAGCGGGACGTTACAGGGGGCCTTGGAGACCCAGTACTTC. This sequence encodes CASSGTLQGALETQYF.

This clone showed up many times. The V and J genes are TRBV4-3 and TRBJ2-4, with a weak D call TRBD1 (5 bases). CDR1 and CDR2 from the germline V gene are LGHNA and YSLEER. The CDR3 is 18 residues long. Deletions cut 0 bases from V and 0 bases from J, with 15 bases between. CDR3 nucleotide sequence: TGCGCCAGCAGCCAAGAATCGAGCAGGGCCCAAGCCAAAAACATTCAGTACTTC. It translates to CASSQESSRAQAKNIQYF.

This clone was seen more than once but under ten times. The chain is built from TRBV10-3 and TRBJ2-7, with 9 bases lining up with TRBD1. Germline V CDR1 and CDR2: ENHRY, SYGVKD. After removal of 0 bases from V and 6 bases from J, the junction contained 9 bases not matched to a gene. This CDR3 is built from 16 residues. CDR3 region: CAISESNPTGGSEQYF. Here the CDR3 DNA reads TGTGCCATCAGTGAGTCCAACCCGACAGGGGGGAGCGAGCAGTACTTC.

This clone came up a few times. The chain links TRBV27 to TRBJ2-7; 7 bases line up with TRBD1. This CDR3 is 14 amino acids long. Germline CDR1 MNHEY, CDR2 SMNVEV (reference sequence). Unmatched junction bases numbered 4, after V lost 2 bases and J lost 3 bases. This CDR3 reads CASSLRGLRYEQYF. CDR3 bases: TGTGCCAGCAGTTTAAGGGGGCTCCGCTACGAGCAGTACTTC.

This clone was observed a handful of times. This sequence joins TRBV2 and TRBJ2-1; 7 bases match TRBD2. The CDR3 covers 16 residues. The J segment lost 4 bases and the V segment lost 6 bases, leaving 12 bases of the junction unmatched. CDR1 SNHLY and CDR2 FYNNEI come from the germline V gene. DNA of the CDR3: TGTGCCAGCAGCTTAGTGGTCAGCGGGATATACAATGAGCAGTTCTTC. It encodes CASSLVVSGIYNEQFF.

This rearrangement joins TRBV20-1 to TRBJ2-7; D call uncertain. Germline V lookup: CDR1 DFQATT, CDR2 SNEGSKA (reference sequence). CDR3 length: 11 amino acids. Trimming removed 3 bases at V and 3 bases at J, with 6 bases between. DNA for the CDR3: TGCAGTGCTAGCCGGGTCTACGAGCAGTACTTC. Translated, it gives CSASRVYEQYF.